This T cell receptor beta chain emerged from a study of cytomegalovirus exposure and HLA in healthy donors (dated by TCRdb to 2017 to 2019). At the level of the whole study: According to a later analysis, the roughly 120 validation repertoires were produced on the same platform as the approximately 690 repertoires of the first cohort. The study was designed to test whether signatures of past pathogen exposure could be identified by cataloging public T cell receptors. In addition to the first cohort of about 650 subjects, a separate validation cohort of about 120 different subjects was used. The study combined high-throughput TCR immunosequencing, statistical association of individual TCRs with disease status, and machine learning to predict cytomegalovirus infection status. Paper-wide results and their limitations: In a later analysis, TCRs clustered in the first cohort were found to also tend to co-occur in the approximately 120 validation repertoires, with around 94% of cluster scores above 0. Across donors, most TCR sequences were observed very rarely, whereas some public TCRs were present in many individuals. Cytomegalovirus status was reported to be diagnosed by the classifier with high specificity and sensitivity in both the original and validation cohorts. A later analysis lacked HLA typing for the validation cohort, so it scored co-occurrence in that cohort across all 110 or so repertoires. In vitro tests confirmed that a few of the cytomegalovirus-associated TCR beta chains recognize cytomegalovirus antigens. A total of roughly 160 TCR beta chains were listed by the study as associated with cytomegalovirus. According to the authors, the approach could potentially be generalized to other disease states and immunological phenotypes.

Donors formed part of the validation cohort, which comprised 120 subjects and was distinct from the first cohort of 670 or so subjects. From the germline V gene (reference sequence), CDR1 is MNHEY and CDR2 is SMNVEV. Reading from cysteine to phenylalanine, the CDR3 counts 17 amino acids. The retained sequence is limited to the CDR3, 51 bases, with the frame set at the first base. Unmatched junction bases come to 4, with V trimmed by 3 bases and J by 3 bases. The library was built by means of the immunoSEQ multiplex PCR assay. In the original analysis: A statistical classification framework was developed to diagnose cytomegalovirus status using the catalog of TCR beta chain sequences. As stored in TCRdb, this immuneACCESS dataset retains in-frame rearrangements with V and J assigned. A fraction of the clones does not appear; measured against another copy, unresolved V genes explain less than half of the discrepancy, and the remainder lacks a known reason. V and J calls and clone size follow that table, whereas D and trimming were derived from the DNA. The sample profile shows fewer than 200,000 clones; about 90% of them were found once. 4% to 4.5% of the sample is taken by the ten largest.

Note on this clone: Its recognized antigen is unknown. It has no much larger one-base neighbor in the sample; base qualities were not kept.

The chain is assembled from TRBV27 and TRBJ2-3, with 15 bases aligning to TRBD2. Sequences were obtained from PBMCs. This clonotype was sampled from a young man in good health and CMV-seropositive. The CDR3 protein: CASSFQGLAGGTDTQYF. DNA sequence: TGTGCCAGCAGTTTCCAGGGACTAGCGGGAGGTACAGATACGCAGTATTTT.